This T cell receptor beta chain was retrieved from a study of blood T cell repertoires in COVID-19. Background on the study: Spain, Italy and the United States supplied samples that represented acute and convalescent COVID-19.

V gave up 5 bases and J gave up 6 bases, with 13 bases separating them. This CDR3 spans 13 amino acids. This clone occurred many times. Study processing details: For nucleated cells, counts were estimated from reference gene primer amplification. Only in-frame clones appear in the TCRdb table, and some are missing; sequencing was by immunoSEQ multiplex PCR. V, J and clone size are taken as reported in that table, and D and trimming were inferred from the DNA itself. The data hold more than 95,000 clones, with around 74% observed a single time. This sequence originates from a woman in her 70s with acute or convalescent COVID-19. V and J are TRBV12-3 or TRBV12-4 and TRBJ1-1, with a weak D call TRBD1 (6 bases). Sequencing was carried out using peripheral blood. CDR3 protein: CASSTQGFPEAFF. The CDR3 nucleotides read TGTGCCAGCAGTACGCAGGGGTTCCCTGAAGCTTTCTTT.